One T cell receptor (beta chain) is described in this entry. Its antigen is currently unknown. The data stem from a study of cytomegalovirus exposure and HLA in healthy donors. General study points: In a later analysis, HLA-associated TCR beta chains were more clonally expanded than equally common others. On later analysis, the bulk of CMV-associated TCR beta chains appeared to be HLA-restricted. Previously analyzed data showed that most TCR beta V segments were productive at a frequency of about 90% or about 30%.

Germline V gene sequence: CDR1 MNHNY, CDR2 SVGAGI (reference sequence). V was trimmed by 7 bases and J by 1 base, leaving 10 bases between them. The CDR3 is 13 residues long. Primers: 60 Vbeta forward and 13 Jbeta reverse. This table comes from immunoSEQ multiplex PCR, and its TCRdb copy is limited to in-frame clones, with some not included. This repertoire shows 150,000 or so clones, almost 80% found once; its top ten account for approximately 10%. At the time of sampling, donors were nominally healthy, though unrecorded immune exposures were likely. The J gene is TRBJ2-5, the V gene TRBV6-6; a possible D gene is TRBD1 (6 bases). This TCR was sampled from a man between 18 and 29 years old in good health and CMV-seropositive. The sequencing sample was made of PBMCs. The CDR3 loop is CASKRGGQETQYF. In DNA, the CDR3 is TGTGCCAGCAAACGAGGGGGCCAAGAGACCCAGTACTTC.